This T cell receptor (beta chain) came from a study of identical twins. MiXCR, run by TCRdb on the 5' RACE reads, gives a single entry per CDR3 protein. The sample has approximately 700,000 distinct CDR3 sequences, 6% to 6.5% seen once; the top ten hold around 1.9%. Study-wide results and limits: Fewer insertions characterized abundant cord blood beta clonotypes, whereas memory repertoires showed none. Excess sharing between twins was weaker in beta out-of-frame sequences.

To note about this clonotype: What it binds is not known.

The CDR3 covers 15 residues. V shed 0 bases and J shed 4 bases, with 12 bases lying between them. The germline gives CDR1 LNHNV, CDR2 YYDKDF (reference sequence). V and J are TRBV15 and TRBJ1-2; tentative D call: TRBD1 (5 bases). The material sequenced was naive T cells sorted from blood. The clonotype was recovered from a man in his late teens or twenties in good health. CDR3 loop: CATSRDRGYSYGYTF. In nucleotides, the CDR3 is TGTGCCACCAGCAGAGACCGGGGCTATAGCTATGGCTACACCTTC.